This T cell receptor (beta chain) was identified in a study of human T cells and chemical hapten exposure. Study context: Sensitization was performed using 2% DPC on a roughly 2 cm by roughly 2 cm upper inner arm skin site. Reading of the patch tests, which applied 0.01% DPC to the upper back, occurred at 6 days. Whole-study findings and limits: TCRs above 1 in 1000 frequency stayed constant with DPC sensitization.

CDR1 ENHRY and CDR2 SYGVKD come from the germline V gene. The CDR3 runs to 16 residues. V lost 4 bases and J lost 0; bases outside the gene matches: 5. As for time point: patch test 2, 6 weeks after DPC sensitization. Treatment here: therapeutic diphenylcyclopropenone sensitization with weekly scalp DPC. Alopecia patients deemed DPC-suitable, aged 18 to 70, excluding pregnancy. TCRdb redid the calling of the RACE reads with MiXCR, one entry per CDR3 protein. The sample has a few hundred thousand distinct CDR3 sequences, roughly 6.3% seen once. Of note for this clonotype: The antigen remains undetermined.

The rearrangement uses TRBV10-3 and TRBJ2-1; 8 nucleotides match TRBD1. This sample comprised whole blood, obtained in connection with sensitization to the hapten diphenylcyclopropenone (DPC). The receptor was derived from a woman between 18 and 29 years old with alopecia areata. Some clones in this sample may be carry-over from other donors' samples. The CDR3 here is CAISGQGSPSYNEQFF. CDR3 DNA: TGTGCCATCAGTGGACAGGGGTCCCCCTCCTACAATGAGCAGTTCTTC.